These 3 T cell receptor beta chains were sequenced from one sample in a study of cytomegalovirus exposure and HLA in healthy donors. Sequencing was performed with immunoSEQ multiplex PCR; in TCRdb, only in-frame clones are kept and a portion is missing. Among 150,000 to 200,000 clones listed, roughly 81% were seen once. The material sequenced was PBMCs. These receptors all come from a woman aged 25-40 years in good health and CMV-seronegative.

V gene TRBV7-3 combines with J gene TRBJ2-2; 7 bases are shared with TRBD2. V shed 3 bases, J shed 5 bases, and the junction held 3 bases outside the gene matches. This CDR3 spans 14 amino acids. Germline V gives CDR1 SGHTA, CDR2 FQGTGA. The CDR3 region has the DNA TGTGCCAGCAGCTTCGAGCGGGGAACCGGGGAGCTGTTTTTT. Protein product: CASSFERGTGELFF.

This clone occurred a few times. CDR3 sequence (DNA): TGCGCCAGCAGTGGAGGGGGGGCGAGCTCCTACAATGAGCAGTTCTTC. Protein product: CASSGGGASSYNEQFF. This chain uses TRBV10-1 with TRBJ2-1; perhaps TRBD2 as D (7 bases). The CDR3 has 16 amino acids. Looked up from germline, CDR1 is WNHNN and CDR2 is SYGVQD (reference sequence). Trimming cost V 4 bases and J 0 bases, with 13 bases left between them.

CDR3 region: CASSPLPGYGYTF. CDR3 DNA sequence: TGTGCCAGCAGTCCCTTGCCAGGCTACGGCTACACCTTC. The chain couples TRBV14 to TRBJ1-2; D is unclear. Germline V lookup: CDR1 SGHDN, CDR2 FVKESK. V lost 6 bases, J lost 8 bases, and 16 bases lay in between. The CDR3 totals 13 residues.